The 4 T cell receptor beta chains presented below share a single source sample, sequenced in a study of shared clonotypes between healthy human individuals. Only in-frame clones appear in the TCRdb table, and some are missing; sequencing was by immunoSEQ multiplex PCR. This table holds 1.4 million or so clones, 97% to 99% found once. The material sequenced was naive CD4+ T cells sorted from blood. Subset here: CD45RA+ positively selected. These receptors were obtained from a man aged 25-45 years in good health.

J is TRBJ1-2 and V is TRBV28, with D possibly TRBD1 on 6 matching bases. The germline gives CDR1 MDHEN, CDR2 SYDVKM. The CDR3 is 14 amino acids. With 6 bases removed from V and 7 bases from J, the gap between germline ends came to 18 bases. CDR3 in amino acids: CASRAGGAASGYTF. The CDR3 nucleotides are TGTGCCAGCAGAGCTGGGGGGGCAGCAAGTGGCTACACCTTC.

The CDR3 nucleotides read TGTGCCAGTTTCAGGGGCTACGAGCAGTACTTC. It translates to CASFRGYEQYF. The chain uses TRBV28 and TRBJ2-7; D might be TRBD1 (6 bases). CDR3 length equals 11 residues. V was cut by 9 bases and J by 3 bases, with 9 bases left in between. Germline lookup yields CDR1 MDHEN and CDR2 SYDVKM.

Here the CDR3 DNA reads TGTGCCAGCAGTTTACGGGGAAGGAACTACGAGCAGTACTTC. It translates to CASSLRGRNYEQYF. The chain combines TRBV28 with TRBJ2-7; perhaps TRBD2 as D (5 bases). CDR3 length equals 14 residues. V lost 2 bases and J 3 bases, leaving 11 bases between the germline ends. Germline loops: CDR1 MDHEN, CDR2 SYDVKM.

Remarks on this clone: This sample includes further DNA sequences coding for the same CDR3. The V and J genes are TRBV6-5 and TRBJ2-7, with D tentatively TRBD1 (5 bases). The CDR3 covers 13 residues. V lost 6 bases, J lost 2 bases, and 11 bases lay in between. Germline CDR1 MNHEY, CDR2 SVGAGI. The CDR3 sequence: CASSRQTAYEQYF. The CDR3 DNA is TGTGCCAGCAGCCGACAGACAGCCTACGAGCAGTACTTC.